Each of the 23 T cell receptor beta chains below was sequenced from the same sample in a study of blood T cell repertoires in COVID-19. The table came from immunoSEQ multiplex PCR; TCRdb's copy has only in-frame clones and leaves some out. Of under 250,000 clones listed, around 81% were seen once; the top ten hold 4.5% to 7%. Sequenced: peripheral blood. Receptor source: a woman in her 70s with acute or convalescent COVID-19.

This clone was seen more than once but under ten times. J is TRBJ2-7 and V is TRBV6-2 or TRBV6-3, with D perhaps TRBD1 (5 bases). CDR1 is MNHEY, CDR2 SVGEGT, per germline. The CDR3 extends over 14 amino acids. Trimming removed 5 bases from V and 5 bases from J, with 16 bases in between. This CDR3 is CASSMGQVFHEQYF. CDR3 nucleotides: TGTGCCAGCAGTATGGGGCAGGTCTTCCACGAGCAGTACTTC.

This chain links TRBV30 with TRBJ2-3; TRBD2 matches at 14 bases. The CDR3 runs 20 residues. The junction had 13 bases not matched to a gene; V was cut back by 1 base and J by 1 base. Germline CDR1 is GTSNPN and CDR2 is SVGIG (reference sequence). CDR3 sequence: CAWSAPPTSGRVKRTDTQYF. Written as DNA, the CDR3 is TGTGCCTGGAGTGCCCCTCCGACTAGCGGGAGGGTGAAACGCACAGATACGCAGTATTTT.

This chain links TRBV24-1 with TRBJ2-3; D is uncertain. The CDR3 has 16 residues. The germline gives CDR1 KGHDR, CDR2 SFDVKD. V lost 0 bases and J lost 6, with 15 bases in between. In nucleotides, the CDR3 is TGTGCCACCAGTGATTTGAAGACTGGCGATAGGGATACGCAGTATTTT. It codes for CATSDLKTGDRDTQYF.

This chain uses TRBV7-9 with TRBJ1-2; 10 bases match TRBD1. Germline CDR1 is SEHNR and CDR2 is FQNEAQ (reference sequence). Trimming at V came to 1 base and at J to 14 bases, leaving 7 bases not matched to a gene. This CDR3 region has 13 residues. CDR3 nucleotides: TGTGCCAGCAGCTTAGAGGGACAGGGGATTAGGACCTTC. Protein sequence: CASSLEGQGIRTF.

This clone was counted a few times. The chain recombines TRBV18 with TRBJ1-5; unclear D gene. The CDR3 runs 14 residues. CDR1 and CDR2 from the germline V gene are KGHSH and LQKENI. V lost 3 bases to trimming and J lost 8 bases, with 14 bases between them. The CDR3 bases are TGTGCCAGCTCACCTCCCGAGGCGGCAGAGCCCCAGCATTTT. This translates into CASSPPEAAEPQHF. The entire variable domain, with the rest obtained from reference TRBV18 and TRBJ1-5, is as follows: NAGVMQNPRHLVRRRGQEARLRCSPMKGHSHVYWYRQLPEEGLKFMVYLQKENIIDESGMPKERFSAEFPKEGPSILRIQQVVRGDSAAYFCASSPPEAAEPQHFGDGTRLSIL.

The chain has TRBV5-4 and TRBJ2-5; 15 bases are a match to TRBD2. Germline trimming cut 1 base from V and 7 bases from J; bases unmatched to any gene: 5. Germline CDR1 and CDR2: SGHNT and YYREEE (reference sequence). This CDR3 has 16 residues. The CDR3: CASSLRTSGRALTQYF. The CDR3 coding sequence is TGTGCCAGCAGCTTGCGGACTAGCGGGAGGGCCTTGACCCAGTACTTC.

V is TRBV5-1 and J is TRBJ2-5, with D tentatively TRBD2 (5 bases). There are 14 residues in the CDR3. Looked up from germline, CDR1 is SGHRS and CDR2 is YFSETQ. V gave up 0 bases and J gave up 2 bases, with 8 bases separating them. The chain's CDR3 is CASSLGSGQETQYF. CDR3 in DNA: TGCGCCAGCAGCTTGGGGTCGGGGCAAGAGACCCAGTACTTC.

This clone was observed once. DNA for the CDR3: TGCGCCAGCAGCTCAATACTATCGTCGGGTGAAGCTTTCTTT. Encoded protein: CASSSILSSGEAFF. The gene calls are TRBV5-1 and TRBJ1-1; D gene ambiguous. The V and J ends lost 3 bases and 7 bases respectively, with 16 bases between them. This CDR3 spans 14 amino acids. Germline CDR1 reads SGHRS; CDR2 reads YFSETQ.

The chain links TRBV7-6 to TRBJ2-5, with 8 bases aligning to TRBD1. The CDR3 extends over 16 amino acids. Germline V gene data show CDR1 as SGHVS and CDR2 as FNYEAQ. V was pared by 1 base and J by 5 bases, with 9 bases of the junction left unmatched. The CDR3 nucleotides read TGTGCCAGCAGCTTAGGAGCGGCAGGGGGCGCGGAGACCCAGTACTTC. Protein sequence: CASSLGAAGGAETQYF.

This sequence joins TRBV2 and TRBJ1-5; 7 bases match TRBD1. CDR3 size: 15 residues. V was clipped by 2 bases and J by 2 bases; unmatched bases: 3. Germline values: CDR1 SNHLY, CDR2 FYNNEI. The CDR3: CASSELGQGNQPQHF. The CDR3 DNA follows: TGTGCCAGCAGTGAACTAGGACAGGGCAATCAGCCCCAGCATTTT.

This sequence joins TRBV19 and TRBJ2-6; 10 bases line up with TRBD2. Germline V CDR1 and CDR2: LNHDA, SQIVND (reference sequence). The V segment lost 4 bases and the J segment 0 bases; nucleotides outside the gene matches: 9. The CDR3 runs to 19 residues. As DNA, the CDR3 is TGTGCCAGTAGTAACCTCCAGCGGGGGGGCAGCTCTGGGGCCAACGTCCTGACTTTC. This sequence encodes CASSNLQRGGSSGANVLTF.

The chain employs TRBV5-1 and TRBJ2-7, with a possible D match to TRBD1 (6 bases). The CDR3 totals 15 residues. V was trimmed by 3 bases and J by 3 bases, leaving 16 bases between them. The germline V gene encodes CDR1 SGHRS and CDR2 YFSETQ. The CDR3: CASSWSRGGNYEQYF. CDR3 DNA sequence: TGCGCCAGCAGCTGGAGCAGGGGTGGAAACTACGAGCAGTACTTC.

The chain carries TRBV7-2 and TRBJ2-1; TRBD2 matches 7 bases. The CDR3 covers 18 residues. The V gene end was trimmed by 5 bases and the J gene end by 0 bases; junction bases not matched to a gene: 13. Looked up from germline, CDR1 is SGHTA and CDR2 is FQGNSA. The CDR3 sequence: CASSERGRLADSYNEQFF. The CDR3 nucleotides read TGTGCCAGCAGCGAACGTGGCCGTCTAGCGGACTCCTACAATGAGCAGTTCTTC.

The DNA of the CDR3 is TGTGCCAGCAGCCGGACAGGGAGTCGGCCCCAGCATTTT. It codes for CASSRTGSRPQHF. The V gene is TRBV14, the J gene TRBJ1-5; 8 bases agree with TRBD1. There are 13 residues in the CDR3. V gave up 4 bases and J gave up 9 bases; unmatched junction bases: 5. Germline V lookup: CDR1 SGHDN, CDR2 FVKESK.

In its sample, this clone was seen a few times. The V gene is TRBV7-2, the J gene TRBJ2-1; TRBD2 matches 8 bases. J lost 9 bases, V lost 5 bases, and 9 bases had no gene match. Germline CDR1 and CDR2: SGHTA and FQGNSA. This CDR3 has 14 residues. DNA of the CDR3: TGTGCCAGCAGCGTGAGCGGGAGTGGGAGTGAGCAGTTCTTC. This sequence encodes CASSVSGSGSEQFF.

This clone has more than one count but fewer than ten. The CDR3 spells CASSESLAGVQETQYF. The CDR3 DNA is TGTGCCAGCAGTGAATCCCTAGCGGGAGTACAAGAGACCCAGTACTTC. J is TRBJ2-5 and V is TRBV2, with TRBD2 matching 10 bases. Germline assignment: CDR1 SNHLY and CDR2 FYNNEI. V gave up 2 bases and J gave up 2 bases; unmatched junction bases: 5. The CDR3 loop spans 16 amino acids.

This clone was recorded once. The rearrangement uses TRBV18 and TRBJ2-7; 10 nucleotides agree with TRBD2. With V trimmed by 1 base and J by 2 bases, 8 bases remained unmatched. Germline V lookup: CDR1 KGHSH, CDR2 LQKENI. The CDR3 consists of 17 residues. For the CDR3, the DNA is TGTGCCAGCTCACCACGGCCTAGCGGGAGTGGACCCTACGAGCAGTACTTC. Its protein product is CASSPRPSGSGPYEQYF.

This clone occurred once. The chain combines TRBV3-1 (or the pseudogene TRBV3-2) with TRBJ2-2; 10 positions match TRBD2. The length of the CDR3 is 15 residues. V gave up 5 bases and J gave up 4 bases; unmatched junction bases: 4. Germline V CDR1 and CDR2: LGHDT, YNNKEL (reference sequence). The CDR3 sequence is CASSAGLALTGELFF. CDR3 in DNA: TGTGCCAGCAGCGCGGGACTAGCGCTCACCGGGGAGCTGTTTTTT.

The genes are TRBV28 and TRBJ1-5; 8 positions match TRBD1. Trimming took 2 bases from V and 5 from J; bases not matched to a gene: 5. Per the germline V gene, CDR1 is MDHEN and CDR2 is SYDVKM. The CDR3 runs to 15 residues. CDR3 coding DNA: TGTGCCAGCAGTTTAACAGACAGGGGCTATCAGCCCCAGCATTTT. Amino acid sequence: CASSLTDRGYQPQHF.

The chain recombines TRBV2 with TRBJ1-5, with 11 bases fitting TRBD1. The CDR3 totals 14 residues. V shed 6 bases, J shed 9 bases, and the junction held 7 bases outside the gene matches. Germline values: CDR1 SNHLY, CDR2 FYNNEI. DNA of the CDR3: TGTGCCAGCAGCCGGGACAGGGGGGATTGGCCCCAGCATTTT. It yields the protein CASSRDRGDWPQHF.

V and J are TRBV5-1 and TRBJ1-1, with D possibly TRBD1 on 5 matching bases. CDR1 is SGHRS, CDR2 YFSETQ, per germline. Deletions cut 2 bases from V and 0 bases from J, with 5 bases between. The CDR3 is made up of 13 amino acids. CDR3 nucleotide sequence: TGCGCCAGCAGCTTAGGGGTGAACACTGAAGCTTTCTTT. Its translation is CASSLGVNTEAFF.

J is TRBJ1-2 and V is TRBV2; tentative D call: TRBD1 (6 bases). CDR3 length: 14 amino acids. Trimming stripped 4 bases from V and 4 bases from J, with 13 bases between. Germline values: CDR1 SNHLY, CDR2 FYNNEI. CDR3 sequence reads: CASSALETGYGYTF. The DNA for the CDR3 is TGTGCCAGCAGTGCTTTGGAGACAGGCTATGGCTACACCTTC.

The CDR3 region is CASSESIGQGDDYGYTF. In DNA form, the CDR3 reads TGCGCCAGCAGTGAGTCGATTGGACAGGGGGACGACTATGGCTACACCTTC. The chain has TRBV10-2 and TRBJ1-2; TRBD1 matches 10 bases. This CDR3 has 17 residues. V shed 0 bases and J 3 bases; nucleotides not matched to a gene: 7. Germline CDR1 reads WSHSY; CDR2 reads SAAADI.